This T cell receptor (beta chain) comes out of a study of beta chain features in type 1 diabetes. Study-level results: Naive, central memory and Treg TCRB repertoires appeared more alike in patients than in healthy donors. For Type 1 diabetes patients, all four CD4+ subsets carried TCRB CDR3s that were moderately but significantly shorter. PCR might preferentially amplify shorter templates, equally in patients and controls. Possibly, sequencing cDNA over-represented cells that had high TCR expression levels.

With regard to this clone: The antigen is unknown.

CD4+ cells of the naive, central memory, regulatory and stem cell-like memory types were sorted via CD45RO/CCR7/CD25/CD127/CD95/CD27. Germline-derived CDR1 and CDR2 are SNHLY and FYNNEI. V was clipped by 0 bases and J by 2 bases, with 8 bases between them. This CDR3 comprises 14 residues. Of the isolated RNA, all was reverse transcribed, and so the sequenced material was expressed TCRB transcripts. The assay was immunoSEQ multiplex PCR, and TCRdb's table has in-frame clones only and misses some. Among hundreds of thousands of clones listed, around 12% were seen once. This clonotype was sampled from a woman under 30 with type 1 diabetes. The specimen was naive CD4+ T cells from blood. V and J are TRBV2 and TRBJ2-7; D gene ambiguous. The CDR3 region has the DNA TGTGCCAGCAGTGAAGCGGTACAGACCTACGAGCAGTACTTC. Translated: CASSEAVQTYEQYF.